The clone carrying this TCR beta chain was seen only a few times. Antigen: not known. The source of the sample is a study of post-analysis software for immune sequencing data. Regarding the study as a whole: Those samples that were prepared in the same batch co-clustered strongly by F measure. Normalized Chao1 diversity was significantly lower in multiple sclerosis patients than in controls. The study found TRBV5-6, TRBV5-1 and TRBV20-1 among five or six TRBV segments more frequent in patients than controls.

cDNA libraries of TCR beta carried unique molecular identifiers. The T cell input of roughly 0.95 to 10 million gave about half a million cDNA molecules. Each CDR3 protein is one row after TCRdb ran MiXCR on the PCR reads. The data show over 700,000 distinct CDR3 sequences, 30% seen once. This CDR3 is built from 12 residues. The germline gives CDR1 DFQATT, CDR2 SNEGSKA (reference sequence). V was pared by 2 bases and J by 1 base, with 5 bases between. The sequence derives from a girl between 10 and 17 years old with multiple sclerosis. This chain connects TRBV20-1 to TRBJ2-5; the D gene is possibly TRBD2 (5 bases). Specimen: blood. The DNA of the CDR3 is TGCAGTGCTAGACTAGCCCAAGAGACCCAGTACTTC. This encodes CSARLAQETQYF.